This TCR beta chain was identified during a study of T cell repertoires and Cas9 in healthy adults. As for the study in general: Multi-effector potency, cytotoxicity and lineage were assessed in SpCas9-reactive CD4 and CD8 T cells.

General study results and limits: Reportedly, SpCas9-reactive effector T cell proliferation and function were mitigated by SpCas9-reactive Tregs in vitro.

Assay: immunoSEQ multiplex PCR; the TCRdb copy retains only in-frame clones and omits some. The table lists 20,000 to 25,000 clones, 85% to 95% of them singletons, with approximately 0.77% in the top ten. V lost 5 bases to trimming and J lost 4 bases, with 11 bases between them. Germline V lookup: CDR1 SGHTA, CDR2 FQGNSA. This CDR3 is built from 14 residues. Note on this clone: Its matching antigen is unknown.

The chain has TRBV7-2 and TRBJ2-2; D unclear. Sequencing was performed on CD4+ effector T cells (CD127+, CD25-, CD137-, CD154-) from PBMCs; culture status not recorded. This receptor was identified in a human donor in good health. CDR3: CASSPLPSTGELFF. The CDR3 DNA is TGTGCCAGCAGCCCCCTTCCCTCCACCGGGGAGCTGTTTTTT.